This T cell receptor (beta chain) was documented in a study of cytomegalovirus exposure and HLA in healthy donors. J gave up 3 bases and V 8 bases, and 2 bases lay outside the gene matches. The CDR3 consists of 14 residues. Germline V gives CDR1 MDHEN, CDR2 SYDVKM. Study observations and caveats: The study listed under 200 cytomegalovirus-associated TCR beta chains.

Generated by immunoSEQ multiplex PCR, the TCRdb table keeps only in-frame clones and is missing some. The sample holds fewer than 350,000 clones, roughly 90% seen once. With regard to this clone: Its target is not known.

The sequencing sample was made of PBMCs. The TCR sequence derives from a woman between 18 and 29 years old in good health and CMV-seronegative. J is TRBJ2-2 and V is TRBV28; 11 positions agree with TRBD2. CDR3 in amino acids: CASGLAGDTGELFF. CDR3 sequence (DNA): TGTGCCAGCGGACTAGCGGGCGACACCGGGGAGCTGTTTTTT.